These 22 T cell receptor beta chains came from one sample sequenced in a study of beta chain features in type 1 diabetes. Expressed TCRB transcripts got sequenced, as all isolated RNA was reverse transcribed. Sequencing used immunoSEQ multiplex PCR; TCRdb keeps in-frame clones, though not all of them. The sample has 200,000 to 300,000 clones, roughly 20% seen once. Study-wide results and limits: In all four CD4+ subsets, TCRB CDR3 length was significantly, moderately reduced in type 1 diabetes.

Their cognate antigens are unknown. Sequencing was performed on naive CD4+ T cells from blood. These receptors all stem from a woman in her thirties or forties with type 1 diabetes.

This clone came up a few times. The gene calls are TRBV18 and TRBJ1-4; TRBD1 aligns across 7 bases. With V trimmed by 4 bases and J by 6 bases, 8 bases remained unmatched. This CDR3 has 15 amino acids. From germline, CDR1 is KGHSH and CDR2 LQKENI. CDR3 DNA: TGTGCCAGCTCACTCGGGACAGACCCAGATGAAAAACTGTTTTTT. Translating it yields CASSLGTDPDEKLFF. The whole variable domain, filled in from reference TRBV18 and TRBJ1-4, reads NAGVMQNPRHLVRRRGQEARLRCSPMKGHSHVYWYRQLPEEGLKFMVYLQKENIIDESGMPKERFSAEFPKEGPSILRIQQVVRGDSAAYFCASSLGTDPDEKLFFGSGTQLSVL.

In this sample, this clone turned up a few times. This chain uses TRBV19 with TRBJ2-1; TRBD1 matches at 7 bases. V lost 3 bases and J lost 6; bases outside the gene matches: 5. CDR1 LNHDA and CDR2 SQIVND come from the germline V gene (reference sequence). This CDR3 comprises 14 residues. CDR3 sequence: CASSILTGSNEQFF. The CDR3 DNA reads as TGTGCCAGTAGTATCCTGACAGGGAGCAATGAGCAGTTCTTC.

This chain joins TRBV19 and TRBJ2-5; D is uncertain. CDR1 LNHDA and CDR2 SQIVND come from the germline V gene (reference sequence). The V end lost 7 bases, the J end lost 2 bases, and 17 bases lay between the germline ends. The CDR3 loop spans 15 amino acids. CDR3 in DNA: TGTGCCAGTAAGTCGCGGCAGACCGTACAAGAGACCCAGTACTTC. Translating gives CASKSRQTVQETQYF. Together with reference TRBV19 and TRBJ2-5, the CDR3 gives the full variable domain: DGGITQSPKYLFRKEGQNVTLSCEQNLNHDAMYWYRQDPGQGLRLIYYSQIVNDFQKGDIAEGYSVSREKKESFPLTVTSAQKNPTAFYLCASKSRQTVQETQYFGPGTRLLVL.

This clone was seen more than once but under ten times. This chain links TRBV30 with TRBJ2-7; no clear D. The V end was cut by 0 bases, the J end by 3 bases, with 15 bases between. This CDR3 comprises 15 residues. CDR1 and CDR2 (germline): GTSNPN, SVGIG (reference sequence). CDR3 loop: CAWSVKPNALYEQYF. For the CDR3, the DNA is TGTGCCTGGAGTGTGAAGCCTAATGCACTCTACGAGCAGTACTTC.

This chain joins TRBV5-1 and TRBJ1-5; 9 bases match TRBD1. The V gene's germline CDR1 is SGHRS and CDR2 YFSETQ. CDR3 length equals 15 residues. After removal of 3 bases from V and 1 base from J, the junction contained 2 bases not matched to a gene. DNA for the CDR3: TGCGCCAGCAGCTCGGGACAGGGAAGCAATCAGCCCCAGCATTTT. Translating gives CASSSGQGSNQPQHF.

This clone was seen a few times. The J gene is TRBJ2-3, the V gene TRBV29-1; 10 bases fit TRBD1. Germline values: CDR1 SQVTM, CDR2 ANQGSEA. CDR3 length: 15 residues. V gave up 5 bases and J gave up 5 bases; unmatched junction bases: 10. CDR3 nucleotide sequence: TGCAGCGTTTCCCGGGGACAGGGGTTGAAAGATACGCAGTATTTT. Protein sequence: CSVSRGQGLKDTQYF.

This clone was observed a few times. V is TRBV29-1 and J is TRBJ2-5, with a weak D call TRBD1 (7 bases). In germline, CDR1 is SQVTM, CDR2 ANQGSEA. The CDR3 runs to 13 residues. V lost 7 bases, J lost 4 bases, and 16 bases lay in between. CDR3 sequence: CSGLRQGGETQYF. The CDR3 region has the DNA TGCAGCGGCCTCAGACAGGGAGGAGAGACCCAGTACTTC.

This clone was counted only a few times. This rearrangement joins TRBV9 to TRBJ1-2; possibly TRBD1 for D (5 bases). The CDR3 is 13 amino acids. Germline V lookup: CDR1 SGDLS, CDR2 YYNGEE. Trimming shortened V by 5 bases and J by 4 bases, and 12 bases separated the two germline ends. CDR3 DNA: TGTGCCAGCAGGCCCCCGGGGGGCTATGGCTACACCTTC. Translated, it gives CASRPPGGYGYTF.

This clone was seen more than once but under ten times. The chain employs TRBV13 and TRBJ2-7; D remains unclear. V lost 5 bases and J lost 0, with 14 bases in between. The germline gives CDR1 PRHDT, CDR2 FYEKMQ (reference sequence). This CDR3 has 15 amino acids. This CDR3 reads CASSQLGVSSYEQYF. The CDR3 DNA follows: TGTGCCAGCAGCCAATTGGGCGTGAGCTCCTACGAGCAGTACTTC.

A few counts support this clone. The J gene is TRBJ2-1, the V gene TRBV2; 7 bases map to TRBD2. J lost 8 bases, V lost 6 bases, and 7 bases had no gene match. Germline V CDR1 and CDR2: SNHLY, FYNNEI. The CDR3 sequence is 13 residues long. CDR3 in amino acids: CASRGRGYDEQFF. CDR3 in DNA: TGTGCCAGCAGGGGGCGGGGGTACGATGAGCAGTTCTTC.

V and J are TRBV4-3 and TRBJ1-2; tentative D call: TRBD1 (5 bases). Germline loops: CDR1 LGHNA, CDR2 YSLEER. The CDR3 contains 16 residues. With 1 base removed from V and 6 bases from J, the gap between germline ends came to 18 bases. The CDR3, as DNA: TGCGCCAGCAGCCAAGTCCAGGGCGCCCGGGGGGATGGCTACACCTTC. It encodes CASSQVQGARGDGYTF.

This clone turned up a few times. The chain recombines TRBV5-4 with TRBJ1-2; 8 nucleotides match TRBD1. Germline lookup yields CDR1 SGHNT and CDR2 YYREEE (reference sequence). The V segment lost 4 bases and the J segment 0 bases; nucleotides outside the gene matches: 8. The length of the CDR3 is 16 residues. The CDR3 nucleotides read TGTGCCAGCAGCAGGACAGGGTCCTACGCTAACTATGGCTACACCTTC. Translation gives CASSRTGSYANYGYTF. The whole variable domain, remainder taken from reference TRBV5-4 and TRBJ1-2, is ETGVTQSPTHLIKTRGQQVTLRCSSQSGHNTVSWYQQALGQGPQFIFQYYREEENGRGNFPPRFSGLQFPNYSSELNVNALELDDSALYLCASSRTGSYANYGYTFGSGTRLTVV.

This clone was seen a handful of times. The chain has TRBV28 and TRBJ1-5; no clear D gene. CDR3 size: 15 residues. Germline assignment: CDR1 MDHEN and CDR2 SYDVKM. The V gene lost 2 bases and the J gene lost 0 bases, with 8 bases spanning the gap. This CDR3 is CASSLPRYSNQPQHF. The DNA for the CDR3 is TGTGCCAGCAGTTTACCCAGGTATAGCAATCAGCCCCAGCATTTT.

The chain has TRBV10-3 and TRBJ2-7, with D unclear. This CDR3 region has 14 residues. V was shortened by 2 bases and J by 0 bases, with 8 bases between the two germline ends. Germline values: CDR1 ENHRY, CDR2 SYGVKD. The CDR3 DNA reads TGTGCCATCAGTGAGGGCGGCCACTCCTACGAGCAGTACTTC. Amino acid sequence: CAISEGGHSYEQYF.

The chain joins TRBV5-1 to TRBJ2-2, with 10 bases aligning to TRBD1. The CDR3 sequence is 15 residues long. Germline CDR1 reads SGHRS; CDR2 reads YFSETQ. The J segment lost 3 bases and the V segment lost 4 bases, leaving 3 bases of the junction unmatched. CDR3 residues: CASSPGQGHTGELFF. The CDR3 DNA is TGCGCCAGCAGCCCGGGACAGGGGCACACCGGGGAGCTGTTTTTT. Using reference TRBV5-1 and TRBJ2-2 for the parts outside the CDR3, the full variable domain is KAGVTQTPRYLIKTRGQQVTLSCSPISGHRSVSWYQQTPGQGLQFLFEYFSETQRNKGNFPGRFSGRQFSNSRSEMNVSTLELGDSALYLCASSPGQGHTGELFFGEGSRLTVL.

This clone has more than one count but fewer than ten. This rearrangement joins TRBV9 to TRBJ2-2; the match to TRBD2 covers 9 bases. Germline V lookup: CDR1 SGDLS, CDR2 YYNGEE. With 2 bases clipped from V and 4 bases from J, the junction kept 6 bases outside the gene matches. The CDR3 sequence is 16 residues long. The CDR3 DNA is TGTGCCAGCAGCGTTGCCGGGACTAGCTCCACCGGGGAGCTGTTTTTT. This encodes CASSVAGTSSTGELFF.

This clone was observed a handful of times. The CDR3 spells CASSVWESQPQHF. DNA of the CDR3: TGTGCCAGCAGTGTATGGGAGAGTCAGCCCCAGCATTTT. V gene TRBV2 combines with J gene TRBJ1-5; D is undetermined. V was cut by 4 bases and J by 6 bases, with 10 bases left in between. This CDR3 has 13 residues. The germline V gene encodes CDR1 SNHLY and CDR2 FYNNEI.

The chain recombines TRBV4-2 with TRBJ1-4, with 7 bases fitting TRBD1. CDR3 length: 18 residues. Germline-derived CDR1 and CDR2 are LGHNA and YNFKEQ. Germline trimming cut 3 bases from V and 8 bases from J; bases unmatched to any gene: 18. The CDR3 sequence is CASSQGWTGDLNKEKLFF. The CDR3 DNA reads TGTGCCAGCAGCCAGGGGTGGACAGGCGACCTCAATAAGGAAAAACTGTTTTTT.

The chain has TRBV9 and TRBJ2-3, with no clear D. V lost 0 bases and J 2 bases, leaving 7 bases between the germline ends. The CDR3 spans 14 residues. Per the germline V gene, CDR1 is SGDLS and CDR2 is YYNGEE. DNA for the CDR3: TGTGCCAGCAGCGTAGGGGTAGCCACAGATACGCAGTATTTT. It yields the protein CASSVGVATDTQYF.

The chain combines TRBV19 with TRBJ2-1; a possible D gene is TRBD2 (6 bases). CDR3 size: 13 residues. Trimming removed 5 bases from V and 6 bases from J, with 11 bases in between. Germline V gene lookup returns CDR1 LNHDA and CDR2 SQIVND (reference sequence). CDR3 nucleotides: TGTGCCAGTAGTGGTAGCGGAACCAATGAGCAGTTCTTC. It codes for CASSGSGTNEQFF.

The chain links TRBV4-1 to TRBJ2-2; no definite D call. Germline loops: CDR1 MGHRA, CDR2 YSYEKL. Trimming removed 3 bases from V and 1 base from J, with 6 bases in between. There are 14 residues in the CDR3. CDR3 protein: CASSHYVNTGELFF. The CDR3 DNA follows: TGCGCCAGCAGCCACTATGTGAACACCGGGGAGCTGTTTTTT.

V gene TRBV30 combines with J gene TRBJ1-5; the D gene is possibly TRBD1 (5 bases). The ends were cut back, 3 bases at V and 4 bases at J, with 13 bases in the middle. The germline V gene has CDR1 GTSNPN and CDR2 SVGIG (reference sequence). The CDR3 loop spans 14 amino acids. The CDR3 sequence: CAWSAVTENQPQHF. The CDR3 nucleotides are TGTGCCTGGAGCGCTGTGACAGAGAATCAGCCCCAGCATTTT. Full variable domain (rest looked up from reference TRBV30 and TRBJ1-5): SQTIHQWPATLVQPVGSPLSLECTVEGTSNPNLYWYRQAAGRGLQLLFYSVGIGQISSEVPQNLSASRPQDRQFILSSKKLLLSDSGFYLCAWSAVTENQPQHFGDGTRLSIL.